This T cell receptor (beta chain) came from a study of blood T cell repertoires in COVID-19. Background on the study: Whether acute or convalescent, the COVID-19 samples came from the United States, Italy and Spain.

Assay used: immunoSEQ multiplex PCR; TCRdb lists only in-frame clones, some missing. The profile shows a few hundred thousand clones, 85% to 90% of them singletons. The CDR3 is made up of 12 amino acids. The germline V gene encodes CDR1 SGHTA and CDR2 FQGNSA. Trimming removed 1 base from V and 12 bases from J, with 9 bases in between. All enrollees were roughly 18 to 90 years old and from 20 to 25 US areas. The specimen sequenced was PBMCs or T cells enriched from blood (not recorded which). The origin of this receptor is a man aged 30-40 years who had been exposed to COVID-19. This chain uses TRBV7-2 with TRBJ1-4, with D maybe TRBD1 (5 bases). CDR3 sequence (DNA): TGTGCCAGCAGCTTAGACGGACACCAACTGTTTTTT. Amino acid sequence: CASSLDGHQLFF.